The rows below give T cell receptor beta chains drawn from one sample of a study of cytotoxic CD8 clonotypes in ibrutinib-treated CLL. Libraries were prepared by immunoSEQ multiplex PCR; TCRdb keeps only in-frame clonotypes and omits some of them. The sample shows 200,000 or so clones, 70% of them seen only once. This material consisted of PBMCs, taken after 12 months of ibrutinib treatment. Receptor source: a human donor with chronic lymphocytic leukemia. Both conserved end residues are part of each CDR3. A D gene is named only where the DNA matches it firmly. Only some rows state a clone size, as once, few, many or a class for expanded clones.

CDR3 length	V gene	J gene	clone size	D gene	CDR3 protein	CDR3 DNA
16	TRBV7-9	TRBJ2-2	.	.	CASSPGGGLNTGELFF	TGTGCCAGCAGCCCCGGTGGAGGGTTGAACACCGGGGAGCTGTTTTTT
17	TRBV7-2	TRBJ2-6	.	TRBD1	CASNEPDRGAGANVLTF	TGTGCCAGCAACGAACCAGACAGGGGCGCTGGGGCCAACGTCCTGACTTTC
13	TRBV5-1	TRBJ1-2	.	.	CASSNTGDYGYTF	TGCGCCAGCAGCAACACAGGTGACTATGGCTACACCTTC
13	TRBV5-1	TRBJ1-1	.	.	CASRTGMNTEAFF	TGCGCCAGCAGAACCGGCATGAACACTGAAGCTTTCTTT
11	TRBV20-1	TRBJ2-7	.	.	CSASDHSEQYF	TGCAGTGCTTCCGACCATTCCGAGCAGTACTTC
12	TRBV11-2	TRBJ2-7	once	.	CASSPRDYEQYF	TGTGCCAGCAGTCCTAGGGACTACGAGCAGTACTTC
14	TRBV9	TRBJ2-7	.	.	CASSVEFQNYEQYF	TGTGCCAGCAGCGTAGAATTTCAGAATTACGAGCAGTACTTC
17	TRBV28	TRBJ2-4	.	TRBD1	CASSRTQGALAKNIQYF	TGTGCCAGCAGTCGAACCCAGGGGGCGTTAGCCAAAAACATTCAGTACTTC
17	TRBV27	TRBJ2-1	.	TRBD2	CASSLSLAALSYNEQFF	TGTGCCAGCAGTCTCTCACTAGCGGCCCTCTCCTACAATGAGCAGTTCTTC
15	TRBV28	TRBJ2-3	.	.	CASSLNALATDTQYF	TGTGCCAGCAGTTTAAACGCCCTAGCCACAGATACGCAGTATTTT
17	TRBV5-6	TRBJ2-1	.	.	CASSLGQVFSSYNEQFF	TGTGCCAGCAGCTTGGGGCAGGTTTTTAGCTCCTACAATGAGCAGTTCTTC
11	TRBV27	TRBJ2-7	.	.	CASSSLGEQYF	TGTGCCAGCAGTTCCTTGGGAGAGCAGTACTTC
14	TRBV29-1	TRBJ2-7	.	.	CSKEQGSESYEQYF	TGCAGCAAGGAGCAGGGGTCCGAATCCTACGAGCAGTACTTC
14	TRBV5-1	TRBJ1-2	.	.	CASSLGSGVYGYTF	TGCGCCAGCAGCTTGGGATCAGGGGTCTATGGCTACACCTTC
13	TRBV14	TRBJ2-3	.	TRBD2	CASSPRLAGTQYF	TGTGCCAGCAGCCCCAGACTAGCGGGTACGCAGTATTTT
14	TRBV28	TRBJ2-7	.	.	CASRNSPDGYEQYF	TGTGCCAGCAGGAATAGCCCCGACGGTTACGAGCAGTACTTC
14	TRBV9	TRBJ2-3	few	TRBD2	CASSIAGGSDTQYF	TGTGCCAGCAGTATAGCGGGGGGCTCAGATACGCAGTATTTT
15	TRBV5-8	TRBJ1-4	.	TRBD1	CASSVYRGANEKLFF	TGTGCCAGCAGCGTGTACAGGGGAGCTAATGAAAAACTGTTTTTT
15	TRBV7-3	TRBJ1-6	once	.	CASSLTRGTNSPLHF	TGTGCCAGCAGCTTAACACGGGGAACTAATTCACCCCTCCACTTT
14	TRBV18	TRBJ2-7	.	.	CASSPRTEPYEQYF	TGTGCCAGCTCACCTAGGACGGAACCCTACGAGCAGTACTTC
15	TRBV5-1	TRBJ1-2	.	TRBD1	CASSNRDRLFYGYTF	TGCGCCAGCAGCAACCGGGACAGGTTATTTTATGGCTACACCTTC
15	TRBV30	TRBJ2-1	few	TRBD2	CAWSELAGAYNEQFF	TGTGCCTGGAGCGAACTAGCGGGGGCCTACAATGAGCAGTTCTTC